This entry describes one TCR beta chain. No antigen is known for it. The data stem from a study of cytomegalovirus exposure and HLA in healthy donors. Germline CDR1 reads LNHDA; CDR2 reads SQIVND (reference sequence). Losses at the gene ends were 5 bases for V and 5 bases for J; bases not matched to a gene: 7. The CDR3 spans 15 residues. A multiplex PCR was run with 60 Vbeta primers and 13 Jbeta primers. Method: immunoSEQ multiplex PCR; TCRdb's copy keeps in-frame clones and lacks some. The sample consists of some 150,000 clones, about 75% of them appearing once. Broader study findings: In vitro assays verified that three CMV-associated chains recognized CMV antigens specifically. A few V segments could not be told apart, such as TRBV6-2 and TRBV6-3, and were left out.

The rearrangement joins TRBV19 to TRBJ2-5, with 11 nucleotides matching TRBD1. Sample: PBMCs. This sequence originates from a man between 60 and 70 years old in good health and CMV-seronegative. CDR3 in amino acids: CASSGTGGSEETQYF. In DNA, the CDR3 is TGTGCCAGTAGTGGGACAGGGGGGTCAGAGGAGACCCAGTACTTC.